A selection of T cell receptor beta chains follows, all from one sample in a study of T cells after yellow fever vaccination. MiXCR, applied by TCRdb to the 5' RACE reads, yields one record per CDR3 protein. The profile shows under 40,000 distinct CDR3 sequences, 6% to 8.5% of them singletons. The sample in question was PBMCs, either bulk or a sorted T-cell subset (CD4+, CD8+, memory, or dextramer-sorted; not recorded which), obtained on the day of the first yellow fever vaccination. The receptors come from a man aged 18 to 30 who received the YFV17D yellow fever vaccine. Each CDR3 is given with its conserved first and last residue. Fields, in order: CDR3 length, V gene, CDR3 protein.

13	TRBV20-1	CSTSHRLKNEQFF
14	TRBV6-2/TRBV6-3	CASSPGPLYQPQHF
13	TRBV20-1	CSASIILNYGYTF
13	TRBV7-6	CASSSYRVNEQYF
15	TRBV5-1	CASSSLSGGNTEAFF
15	TRBV21-1	CASSKAPGQGPEAFF
14	TRBV19	CASSGGARGSPLHF
14	TRBV20-1	CSARGQGGVYGYTF
15	TRBV12-3/TRBV12-4	CASTHRGLSNQPQHF
16	TRBV23-1	CASSQSTGVRSYEQYF
17	TRBV5-1	CASSPPTSGGFSYEQYF
15	TRBV7-2	CASSWKRRPNYGYTF
14	TRBV4-2	CASSRDEGTDTQYF
17	TRBV9	CASSVAPGTAGNGEQFF
15	TRBV20-1	CSATADRGLTDTQYF
14	TRBV20-1	CSASLAGAGETQYF
13	TRBV7-2	CASSLAEYNEQFF
15	TRBV9	CASSVEGLAYNEQFF
14	TRBV6-5	CASSYDPGDSPLHF
15	TRBV2	CASSDSWTGQETQYF
15	TRBV7-2	CASLVSLSSRNEQFF
14	TRBV12-2	CASRLGSSQETQYF
15	TRBV7-6	CASGPDSSSYNEQFF
13	TRBV5-1	CASSLGRKETQYF
15	TRBV6-1	CASSEGTGGADTQYF
15	TRBV7-8	CASSSQTGGTTEAFF
12	TRBV3-1	CASSQEDTEAFF
12	TRBV6-1	CASSFPLETQYF
13	TRBV3-1	CASSPPSGGPWYF
14	TRBV5-6	CASSSKRGRDTQYF
14	TRBV6-1	CASSDSGGANEQFF
12	TRBV7-2	CASSQGTHEQYF
15	TRBV4-2	CASSPERGGSYEQYF
13	TRBV29-1	CSVARARTDTQYF
16	TRBV4-3	CASSQVHWPFTDTQYF
13	TRBV12-3/TRBV12-4	CASSSRGADTQYF
13	TRBV5-4	CAVAEGDGNEQFF
15	TRBV30	CAWSVSGGSTDTQYF
14	TRBV5-6	CASSSGPFQETQYF
16	TRBV5-6	CASSRRLAGGLDTQYF